Sequencing of this T cell receptor beta chain was carried out in a study of T cells after yellow fever vaccination (dated by TCRdb to between 2018 and 2020). In the study overall: Libraries from fractions with low cell numbers were prepared with the SMART-Seq v4 Ultra Low Input RNA kit. To track T-cell clones before and after primary and booster YFV17D yellow fever vaccination, bulk TCR alpha and beta repertoires were sequenced longitudinally. Two healthy male donors, one aged 18 to 29 and one aged 30 to 40 years, made up the cohort. Blood samples were taken at several timepoints before and after primary and secondary immunization, and bulk PBMC replicates and cell subsets were isolated.

The listed sequencing device is Illumina NovaSeq 6000. Synthesis of TCR cDNA relied on 5'RACE template switching, a step that introduced a universal primer site along with unique molecular identifiers. Priming for cDNA synthesis came from both the TCR alpha and TCR beta constant segments. Libraries were amplified in two PCR steps, with sample barcodes and sequencing adapters added in the second step. Sequencing of libraries was performed on Illumina HiSeq 2500 (2x100 bp) or NovaSeq (2x150 bp). Per the original workflow: Demultiplexing of reads and collapsing into UMI consensus sequences were performed with MIGEC, and V(D)J alignment was carried out with MiXCR. Clonotypes responding to the vaccine were identified with edgeR on replicate PBMC samples, with the criteria of FDR below 0.01 and a log2 fold change above 5 up to day 15. Bulk clonotypes were assigned CD4 or CD8 identity according to which sequenced CD4 or CD8 repertoire held them at higher abundance. TCRdb ran its own pipeline on the public reads, namely fastp trimming at Q25 and MiXCR clone calling, and kept in-frame beta chains. One record per CDR3 amino acid sequence lists the most common genes and DNA. These V and J calls are TCRdb output, not the study's own analysis. This sample is represented by about 340,000 distinct CDR3 sequences; 4% of them were singletons. The ten largest clones represent 24% of the sample.

This clonotype was detected many times. The antigen it recognizes is unknown. Base quality data are lacking; no much larger clone is found one base away. CDR1 and CDR2, looked up from the germline V gene, are LGHNA and YNFKEQ. The CDR3 spans 15 residues, from the cysteine through the phenylalanine. Only the CDR3 DNA stays, 45 bases, in frame from base 1. For this chain, trimming is 1 base at the V end and 0 bases at the J end, and the number of junction bases without a gene match is 3. In the paper's terms, the treatment or condition label means: live attenuated yellow fever vaccine strain. At each blood-draw timepoint, two biological replicates of bulk PBMCs were obtained. PBMCs were isolated from peripheral blood using a standard Ficoll-Paque protocol. TriZol was used to extract RNA from bulk PBMCs, from CD4 and CD8 fractions, and from dextramer-positive and dextramer-negative fractions. Overall results and qualifications from the work: Because abundant contaminating clonotypes from the bulk population could be contained in FACS-sorted repertoires, computational filtering was required. After the booster, most clones that had expanded after primary vaccination were detected again (about 97% of CD4 and around nine tenths of CD8), suggesting broad maintenance of memory. A small share of clonotypes was detected in both CD4 and CD8 compartments, with the overlap likely arising from convergent recombination. The study included only a couple of donors, which limits how far the findings can be generalized. Compared with the primary T-cell response, the secondary T-cell response was faster but weaker, reaching its peak on day 5 rather than on day 15.

The sequenced sample was PBMCs, obtained 5 days after the yellow fever booster vaccination. The source is a man aged 18 to 29 who received the YFV17D yellow fever vaccine. The chain couples TRBV4-2 to TRBJ2-7; 7 bases in the junction line up with TRBD2. The CDR3 protein sequence reads: CASSQVAGVSYEQYF. At the DNA level, the sequence is TGTGCCAGCAGCCAAGTTGCGGGGGTCTCCTACGAGCAGTACTTC.